The rows below give T cell receptor beta chains drawn from one sample of a study of T cell changes during pregnancy in multiple sclerosis. TCRdb's table, derived via immunoSEQ multiplex PCR, lists solely in-frame clones and lacks some. The sample lists more than 45,000 clones; roughly 90% were seen once. Sequenced here: CD4+ T cells from peripheral blood mononuclear cells, sampled after pregnancy. All receptors come from a female donor with multiple sclerosis, enrolled in a pregnancy study. Both conserved end residues are part of each CDR3. Clone size is given for some rows only: seen once, a few or many times, or a class if the clone is expanded.

cdr3_aa v_call clone_size
CASGLVQWSGLGHMVGELFF TRBV12-5 NA
CASRTGKNTEAFF TRBV6-1 once
CASSATTSGSHIQYF TRBV9 NA
CASRSRLVSNQPQHF TRBV6-1 once
CASSLAGAGTGELFF TRBV7-3 NA
CASRTLGRNQPQHF TRBV27 NA
CASSAAGRAGYNEQFF TRBV7-6 once
CASSQEVVASGELFF TRBV4-3 NA
CASSTGYTEAFF TRBV5-1 medium-sized
CASSVAQVTYNEQFF TRBV19 once
CASSSTTSGSYNEQFF TRBV28 NA
CASSELSGTAGTQYF TRBV25-1 NA
CASSLAQGANTGELFF TRBV5-4 NA
CASSPRQTNEKLFF TRBV7-9 NA
CAWAGQNNQPQHF TRBV30 NA
CASSQGSGYEQYF TRBV23-1 once
CASSPRTSGRGQAIQYF TRBV18 NA
CASRIAGGTGELFF TRBV27 NA
CASSLEAARGTEAFF TRBV5-4 once
CASSRTTGTSGSKGGELFF TRBV4-2 NA
CASSPQPSGRGTEAFF TRBV18 NA
CASSVGLARETQYF TRBV9 once